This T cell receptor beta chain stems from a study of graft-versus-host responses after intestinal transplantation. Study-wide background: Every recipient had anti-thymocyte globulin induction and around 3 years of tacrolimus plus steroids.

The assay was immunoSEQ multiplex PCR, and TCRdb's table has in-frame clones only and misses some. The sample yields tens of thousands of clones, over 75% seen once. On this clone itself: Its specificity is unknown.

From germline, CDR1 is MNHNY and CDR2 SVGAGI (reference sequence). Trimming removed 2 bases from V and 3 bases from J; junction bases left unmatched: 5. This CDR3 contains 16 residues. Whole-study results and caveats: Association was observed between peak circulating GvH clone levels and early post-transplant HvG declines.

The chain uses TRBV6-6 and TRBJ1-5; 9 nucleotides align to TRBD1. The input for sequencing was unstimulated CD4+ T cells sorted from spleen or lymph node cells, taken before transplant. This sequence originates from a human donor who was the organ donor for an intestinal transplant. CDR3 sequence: CASSYLGQGLNQPQHF. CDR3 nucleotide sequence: TGTGCCAGCAGTTACCTGGGACAGGGCCTCAATCAGCCCCAGCATTTT.